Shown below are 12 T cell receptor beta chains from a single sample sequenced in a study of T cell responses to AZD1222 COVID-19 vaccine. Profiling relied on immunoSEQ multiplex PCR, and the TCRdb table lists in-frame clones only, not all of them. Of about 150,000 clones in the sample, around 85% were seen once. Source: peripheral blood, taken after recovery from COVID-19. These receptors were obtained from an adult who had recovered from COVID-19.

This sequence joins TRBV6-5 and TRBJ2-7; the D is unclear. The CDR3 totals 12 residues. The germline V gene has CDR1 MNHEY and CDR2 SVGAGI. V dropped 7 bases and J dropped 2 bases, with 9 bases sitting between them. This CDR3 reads CASKAFTYEQYF. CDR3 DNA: TGTGCCAGCAAGGCTTTTACCTACGAGCAGTACTTC.

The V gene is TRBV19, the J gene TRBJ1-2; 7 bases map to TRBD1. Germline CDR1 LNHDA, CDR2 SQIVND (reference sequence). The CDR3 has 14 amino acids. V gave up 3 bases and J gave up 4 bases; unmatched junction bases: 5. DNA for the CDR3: TGTGCCAGTAGTATTGACAGGGAGATCTATGGCTACACCTTC. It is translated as CASSIDREIYGYTF.

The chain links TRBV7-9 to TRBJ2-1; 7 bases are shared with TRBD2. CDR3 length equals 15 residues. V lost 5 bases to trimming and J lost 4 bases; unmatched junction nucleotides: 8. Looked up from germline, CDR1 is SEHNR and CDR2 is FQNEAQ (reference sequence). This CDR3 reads CASSQAGLGYNEQFF. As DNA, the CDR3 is TGTGCCAGCAGCCAAGCGGGGCTAGGGTACAATGAGCAGTTCTTC. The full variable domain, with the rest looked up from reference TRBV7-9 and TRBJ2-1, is DTGVSQNPRHKITKRGQNVTFRCDPISEHNRLYWYRQTLGQGPEFLTYFQNEAQLEKSRLLSDRFSAERPKGSFSTLEIQRTEQGDSAMYLCASSQAGLGYNEQFFGPGTRLTVL.

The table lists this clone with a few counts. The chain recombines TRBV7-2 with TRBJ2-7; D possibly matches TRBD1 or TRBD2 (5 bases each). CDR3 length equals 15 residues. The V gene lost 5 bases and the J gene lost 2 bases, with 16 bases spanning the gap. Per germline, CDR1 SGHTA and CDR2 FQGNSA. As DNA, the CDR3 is TGTGCCAGCAGCCCCGGGGCCACGGGAACCTACGAGCAGTACTTC. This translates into CASSPGATGTYEQYF.

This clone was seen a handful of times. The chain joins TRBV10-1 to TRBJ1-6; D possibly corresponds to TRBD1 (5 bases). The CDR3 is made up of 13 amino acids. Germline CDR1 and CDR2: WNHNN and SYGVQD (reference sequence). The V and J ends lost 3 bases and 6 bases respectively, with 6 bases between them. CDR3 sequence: CASSEGVNSPLHF. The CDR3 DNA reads TGCGCCAGCAGTGAAGGGGTTAATTCACCCCTCCACTTT.

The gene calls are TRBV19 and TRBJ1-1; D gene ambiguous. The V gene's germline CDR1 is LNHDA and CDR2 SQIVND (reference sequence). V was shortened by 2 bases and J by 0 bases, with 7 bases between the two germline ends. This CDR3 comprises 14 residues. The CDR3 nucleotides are TGTGCCAGTAGTATAACCTTCTTGAACACTGAAGCTTTCTTT. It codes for CASSITFLNTEAFF.

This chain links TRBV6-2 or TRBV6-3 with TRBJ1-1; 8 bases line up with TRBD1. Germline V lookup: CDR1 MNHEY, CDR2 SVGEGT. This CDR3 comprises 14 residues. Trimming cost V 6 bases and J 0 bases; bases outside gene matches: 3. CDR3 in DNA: TGTGCCAGCAGCTTGACAGGGGTGAACACTGAAGCTTTCTTT. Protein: CASSLTGVNTEAFF.

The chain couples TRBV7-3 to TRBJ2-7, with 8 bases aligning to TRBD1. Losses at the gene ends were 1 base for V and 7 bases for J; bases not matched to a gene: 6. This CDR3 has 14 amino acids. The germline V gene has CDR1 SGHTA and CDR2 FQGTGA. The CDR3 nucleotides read TGTGCCAGCAGCTTAAGTCAGGGGGCAAGGGAGCAGTACTTC. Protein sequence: CASSLSQGAREQYF.

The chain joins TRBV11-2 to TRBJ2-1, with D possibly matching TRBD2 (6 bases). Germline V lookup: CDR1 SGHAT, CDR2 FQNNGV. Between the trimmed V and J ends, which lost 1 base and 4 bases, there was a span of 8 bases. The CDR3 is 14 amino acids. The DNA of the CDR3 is TGTGCCAGCAGCTTAGGCGGGACTTACAATGAGCAGTTCTTC. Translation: CASSLGGTYNEQFF.

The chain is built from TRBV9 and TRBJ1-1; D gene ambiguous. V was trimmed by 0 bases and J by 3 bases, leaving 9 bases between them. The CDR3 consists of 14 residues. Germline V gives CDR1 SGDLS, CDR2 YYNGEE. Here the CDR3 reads CASSVGPLDTEAFF. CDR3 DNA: TGTGCCAGCAGCGTAGGACCTCTGGACACTGAAGCTTTCTTT.

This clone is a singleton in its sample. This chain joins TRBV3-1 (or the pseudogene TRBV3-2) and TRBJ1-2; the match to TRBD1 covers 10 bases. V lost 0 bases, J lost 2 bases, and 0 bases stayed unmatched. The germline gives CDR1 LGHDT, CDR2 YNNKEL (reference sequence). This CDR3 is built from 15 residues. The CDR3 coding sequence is TGTGCCAGCAGCCAAGAGGGACAGGGGAACTATGGCTACACCTTC. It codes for CASSQEGQGNYGYTF.

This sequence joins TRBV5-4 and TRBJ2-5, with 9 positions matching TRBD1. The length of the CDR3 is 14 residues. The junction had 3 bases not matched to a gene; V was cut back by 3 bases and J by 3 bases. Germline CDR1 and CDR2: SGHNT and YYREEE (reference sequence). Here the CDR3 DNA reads TGTGCCAGCAGCTCGGGACAGGGAAAAGAGACCCAGTACTTC. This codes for CASSSGQGKETQYF.